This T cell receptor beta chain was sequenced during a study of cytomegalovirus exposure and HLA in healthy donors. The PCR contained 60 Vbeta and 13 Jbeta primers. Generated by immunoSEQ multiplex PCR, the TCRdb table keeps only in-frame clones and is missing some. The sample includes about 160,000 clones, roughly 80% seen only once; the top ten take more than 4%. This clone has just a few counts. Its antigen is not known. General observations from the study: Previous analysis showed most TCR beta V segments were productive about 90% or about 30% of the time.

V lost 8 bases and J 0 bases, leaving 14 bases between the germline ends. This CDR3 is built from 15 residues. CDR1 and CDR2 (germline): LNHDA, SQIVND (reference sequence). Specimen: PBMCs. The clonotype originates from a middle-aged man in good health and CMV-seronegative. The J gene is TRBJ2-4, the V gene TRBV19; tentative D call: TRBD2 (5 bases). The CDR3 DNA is TGTGCCAGTGGAGGTCCGGGTCTAGCCAAAAACATTCAGTACTTC. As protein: CASGGPGLAKNIQYF.